This T cell receptor (beta chain) was identified during a study of T-cell reconstitution after alpha-beta-depleted transplantation in children (dated by TCRdb to about 2016). About the study as a whole: T-cell immune reconstitution after TCRalphabeta/CD19-depleted allogeneic hematopoietic cell transplantation in children was quantitatively tracked in the study by means of TCR repertoire profiling. Paper-wide results and their limitations: The apparently early alphabetaT-cell count recovery about two months after transplant was reportedly dependent on only several hundred rapidly expanded clones derived from non-depleted graft cells. Hyperexpanded clone frequencies declined over subsequent months; after one year, T-cell counts and TCRbeta diversity were mostly attributed to newly produced T cells. In some patients, the high TCRbeta diversity seen at day 60 was put down to recipient T cells and intrathymic progenitors that had survived conditioning.

This specimen's treatment or condition label, interpreted: allogeneic hematopoietic cell transplantation with graft depleted of TCRalphabeta T cells and CD19 B cells. The children who served as transplant recipients had been given grafts of TCRalphabeta/CD19-depleted allogeneic hematopoietic cells. Relative to germline, V is missing 5 bases and J is missing 2 bases, with 4 bases of the junction outside any gene match. From cysteine to phenylalanine, the CDR3 is 16 amino acids long. Of the read, only the CDR3 DNA is kept; its 48 bases are in frame from base 1. This clonotype was found a few times. It has no known antigen specificity. Base qualities are not recorded, but no much larger clone differs from it by a single base. The library was generated by PCR. For sequencing, an Illumina HiSeq 2500 was employed. To normalize quantification of the TCRbeta repertoire, the TCR libraries were built with molecular barcoding that relied on unique molecular identifiers. TCRdb took the public reads, trimmed them with fastp at Q25, ran MiXCR for clone calling and kept in-frame beta chains. CDR3 protein sequences are deduplicated, and each keeps its most common genes and DNA. For this sample there are fewer than 450,000 distinct CDR3 sequences; about 17% appear just once. The ten largest clones add up to approximately 44% of the sample.

This chain is built from TRBV12-3 or TRBV12-4 and TRBJ1-6; TRBD1 agrees with 9 junctional bases. The sample was PBMCs, mostly from graft donor cells, taken 360 days after TCRalphabeta/CD19-depleted stem cell transplant. The source of this sequence is a male patient between 2 and 10 years old who had a stem cell transplant for acute lymphoblastic leukemia, so the T cells may come from the graft donor. CDR3 loop: CASSTDRGPYNSPLHF. The DNA reads TGTGCCAGCAGTACGGACAGGGGACCCTATAATTCACCCCTCCACTTT.